These T cell receptor beta chains were read from a single sample in a study of blood T cell repertoires in COVID-19. Produced via immunoSEQ multiplex PCR; TCRdb's table is partial and in-frame only. Of under 500,000 clones listed, 87% were seen once; the top ten hold approximately 2%. The sample consisted of PBMCs or T cells enriched from blood (not recorded which). These TCRs come from a woman between 18 and 29 years old with acute COVID-19. CDR3s leave out the opening cysteine and the closing phenylalanine or tryptophan. Fields, in order: V gene, clone size, J gene, CDR3 protein. Expanded clones are given a class, and other clones once, few, many or no size at all.

TRBV7-9	.	TRBJ2-7	ASSLVGTGRYEQY
TRBV29-1	.	TRBJ2-7	SASGNYEQY
TRBV9	once	TRBJ2-7	ASSAAGQGNSYEQY
TRBV5-1	once	TRBJ2-2	ASSAGPNTGELF
TRBV2	.	TRBJ2-3	ASKLIQGRTDTQY
TRBV9	.	TRBJ2-3	ASSAAGTGNLGTQY
TRBV27	.	TRBJ1-1	ASSLSGQGIDTEAF
TRBV18	few	TRBJ1-2	ASSPEGIYGYT
TRBV5-4	.	TRBJ1-1	ASSPAGAEAF
TRBV5-1	.	TRBJ2-5	ASSPGGTQY
TRBV7-9	.	TRBJ2-3	ASSLPRTEDTQY
TRBV5-1	few	TRBJ2-5	ASSLVGRDYKEETQY
TRBV2	.	TRBJ2-5	ASSDRQGSRETQY
TRBV19	.	TRBJ2-1	ATQPGGGYNEQF
TRBV5-1	.	TRBJ2-4	ASSLAGGINIQY
TRBV7-8	.	TRBJ1-6	ASSSEPGQSSRHNSPLH
TRBV13	.	TRBJ2-1	ASSLGQNYNEQF
TRBV11-2	.	TRBJ2-7	ASSLETGGFSEQY
TRBV19	.	TRBJ1-4	ASRNRGLNEKLF
TRBV28	.	TRBJ1-5	ASTQSNQPQH
TRBV19	.	TRBJ2-2	ASSSHGELF
TRBV9	.	TRBJ2-5	ASSVGGLALQETQY
TRBV7-2	.	TRBJ1-6	ASSLDSGNNSPLH
TRBV12-3/TRBV12-4	once	TRBJ1-1	ASSSTGAEAF
TRBV7-9	.	TRBJ1-2	ASSFVQGAARGYT
TRBV19	.	TRBJ1-4	ARKRQGTDEKLF
TRBV12-3/TRBV12-4	.	TRBJ2-7	ASRSSSYEQY
TRBV11-2	once	TRBJ2-2	ASSLTSGTGELF
TRBV2	.	TRBJ1-3	ASNLDRSSGNTIY
TRBV2	.	TRBJ2-5	ASSERGGRQETQY
TRBV7-2	.	TRBJ1-4	ASSTRQGREKLF
TRBV4-2	few	TRBJ1-2	ASSQDKQGAIYGYT
TRBV7-9	.	TRBJ1-5	ASSLGATQPQH
TRBV11-3	.	TRBJ1-1	ASSLGLNTEAF
TRBV11-2	once	TRBJ2-3	ASSPLRRGGGTDTQY
TRBV10-2	.	TRBJ2-3	ASRSGEKGDTQY
TRBV30	.	TRBJ1-4	AYNPPATNEKLF
TRBV7-2	.	TRBJ2-2	ASSLGSGLAGVSGELF
TRBV5-4	.	TRBJ2-1	ASKGVSYNEQF
TRBV29-1	.	TRBJ2-5	SVAPGGQETQY
TRBV30	.	TRBJ1-3	AWAGQAISGNTIY
TRBV4-1	.	TRBJ2-7	ASSQVGTGDYEQY
TRBV7-2	.	TRBJ1-1	ASSQQLNTEAF
TRBV12-3/TRBV12-4	.	TRBJ2-7	ASSFAASYEQY
TRBV6-5	.	TRBJ1-5	ASSYDKGGNQPQH
TRBV25-1	.	TRBJ2-1	ASSRASGSYNEQF
TRBV9	few	TRBJ1-2	ASSPSGQQGYT
TRBV28	.	TRBJ2-5	ASSLGGALRETQY